Following are 20 T cell receptor beta chains from one sample sequenced in a study of cytomegalovirus exposure and HLA in healthy donors. Produced via immunoSEQ multiplex PCR; TCRdb's table is partial and in-frame only. The repertoire includes some 130,000 clones, approximately 89% of them detected once, and 1% to 1.5% sits in the top ten. Sequenced input: PBMCs. The receptors were gathered from a woman aged 18-29 years in good health and CMV-seronegative.

The J gene is TRBJ1-1, the V gene TRBV25-1, with unresolved D. This CDR3 is 13 amino acids long. Trimming took 7 bases from V and 1 from J, leaving 10 bases between them. The germline V gene has CDR1 MGHDK and CDR2 SYGVNS. The chain's CDR3 is CASTTEWNTEAFF. The CDR3 region has the DNA TGTGCCAGCACTACAGAATGGAACACTGAAGCTTTCTTT.

This clone occurred once. The gene calls are TRBV5-1 and TRBJ2-3; D may be TRBD1 (6 bases). Germline V CDR1 and CDR2: SGHRS, YFSETQ. Trimming removed 2 bases from V and 6 bases from J, with 16 bases in between. CDR3 size: 15 residues. CDR3 nucleotides: TGCGCCAGCAGCTTTCCGGGACAAGGGCGGGATACGCAGTATTTT. It yields the protein CASSFPGQGRDTQYF.

The J gene is TRBJ1-5, the V gene TRBV7-6; D perhaps matches TRBD1 (5 bases). The germline V gene has CDR1 SGHVS and CDR2 FNYEAQ. V lost 1 base, J lost 4 bases, and 11 bases lay in between. The CDR3 is 15 amino acids. This CDR3 is CASSLVEGVNQPQHF. The DNA of the CDR3 is TGTGCCAGCAGCTTAGTAGAAGGGGTTAATCAGCCCCAGCATTTT.

The chain recombines TRBV7-6 with TRBJ1-2, with D possibly matching TRBD1 (5 bases). The CDR3 consists of 12 residues. Trimming left V 5 bases short and J 4 bases short, with 8 bases between. The germline gives CDR1 SGHVS, CDR2 FNYEAQ. The CDR3 reads CASSPDSYGYTF. The CDR3 nucleotides read TGTGCCAGCAGCCCCGACAGCTATGGCTACACCTTC. Full variable domain (remainder filled in from reference TRBV7-6 and TRBJ1-2): GAGVSQSPRYKVTKRGQDVALRCDPISGHVSLYWYRQALGQGPEFLTYFNYEAQQDKSGLPNDRFSAERPEGSISTLTIQRTEQRDSAMYRCASSPDSYGYTFGSGTRLTVV.

In its sample, this clone was seen once. V usage is TRBV11-1 and J usage is TRBJ1-2; D gene uncertain. Germline V gives CDR1 SGHAT, CDR2 FQDESV (reference sequence). The CDR3 runs 12 residues. The V and J ends lost 5 bases and 4 bases respectively, with 8 bases between them. The CDR3: CASSAVRYGYTF. CDR3 coding DNA: TGTGCCAGCAGCGCGGTTCGCTATGGCTACACCTTC.

This chain uses TRBV6-5 with TRBJ2-2; 7 positions agree with TRBD1. CDR3 size: 16 residues. V trimming: 0 bases; J trimming: 5 bases; junction bases outside the gene matches: 6. Germline V gene sequence: CDR1 MNHEY, CDR2 SVGAGI. CDR3 amino acids: CASSYSPRQGTGELFF. CDR3 sequence (DNA): TGTGCCAGCAGTTACTCGCCAAGACAGGGAACCGGGGAGCTGTTTTTT.

CDR3 coding DNA: TGTGCCAGCAGCTCATCCACAGGGGGCACTGAAGCTTTCTTT. This translates into CASSSSTGGTEAFF. The V and J genes are TRBV11-2 and TRBJ1-1; 8 bases fit TRBD1. The CDR3 is 14 residues long. The V and J ends lost 4 bases and 4 bases, in that order; junction bases with no gene match: 5. Germline V gene data show CDR1 as SGHAT and CDR2 as FQNNGV.

This chain joins TRBV5-1 and TRBJ2-1; D perhaps matches TRBD2 (5 bases). In germline, CDR1 is SGHRS, CDR2 YFSETQ. V dropped 0 bases and J dropped 6 bases, with 22 bases sitting between them. This CDR3 is 18 amino acids long. CDR3 in DNA: TGCGCCAGCAGCTTGGGAGGGTCGGCAGCCGGAGTTGGCAATGAGCAGTTCTTC. Amino acid sequence: CASSLGGSAAGVGNEQFF.

The chain is built from TRBV11-2 and TRBJ2-1; 9 nucleotides match TRBD1. With V trimmed by 1 base and J by 6 bases, 4 bases remained unmatched. CDR3 length: 15 residues. Germline values: CDR1 SGHAT, CDR2 FQNNGV. CDR3 sequence (DNA): TGTGCCAGCAGCTTAGGACAGGGGGGGCTCAATGAGCAGTTCTTC. This sequence encodes CASSLGQGGLNEQFF. Drawing the rest from reference TRBV11-2 and TRBJ2-1, the complete variable domain is EAGVAQSPRYKIIEKRQSVAFWCNPISGHATLYWYQQILGQGPKLLIQFQNNGVVDDSQLPKDRFSAERLKGVDSTLKIQPAKLEDSAVYLCASSLGQGGLNEQFFGPGTRLTVL.

This clone has a single count. The V call is TRBV27, the J call TRBJ1-5; 7 bases fit TRBD1. The junction had 7 bases not matched to a gene; V was cut back by 5 bases and J by 0 bases. This CDR3 is 16 amino acids long. Looked up from germline, CDR1 is MNHEY and CDR2 is SMNVEV (reference sequence). The CDR3 DNA reads as TGTGCCAGCAGTCTTTCAGGGGGAGGTAGCAATCAGCCCCAGCATTTT. This encodes CASSLSGGGSNQPQHF.

This chain uses TRBV2 with TRBJ1-1; D remains unclear. Trimming pared 4 bases from V and 0 bases from J, leaving 15 bases between. The CDR3 is made up of 16 amino acids. The germline V gene encodes CDR1 SNHLY and CDR2 FYNNEI. Here the CDR3 reads CASSVTVGLLNTEAFF. The CDR3 region has the DNA TGTGCCAGCAGTGTAACAGTCGGTTTACTGAACACTGAAGCTTTCTTT.

The V call is TRBV5-1, the J call TRBJ1-1, with 9 positions matching TRBD1. The trim removed 3 bases at V and 3 bases at J, leaving 6 bases unmatched. The CDR3 is made up of 15 amino acids. CDR1 is SGHRS and CDR2 is YFSETQ in the germline V gene. The CDR3 nucleotides are TGCGCCAGCAGCTGGGGGACAGGGAGGGACACTGAAGCTTTCTTT. Its protein is CASSWGTGRDTEAFF. The whole variable domain, remainder taken from reference TRBV5-1 and TRBJ1-1, is KAGVTQTPRYLIKTRGQQVTLSCSPISGHRSVSWYQQTPGQGLQFLFEYFSETQRNKGNFPGRFSGRQFSNSRSEMNVSTLELGDSALYLCASSWGTGRDTEAFFGQGTRLTVV.

This chain links TRBV28 with TRBJ2-2, with 8 bases fitting TRBD2. The V gene end was trimmed by 8 bases and the J gene end by 7 bases; junction bases not matched to a gene: 9. The length of the CDR3 is 14 residues. Germline V gene sequence: CDR1 MDHEN, CDR2 SYDVKM. CDR3 DNA sequence: TGTGCCAGCCGGACGGGGGGGATCGTCGGGGAGCTGTTTTTT. It translates to CASRTGGIVGELFF.

This chain uses TRBV18 with TRBJ1-6; 8 bases are shared with TRBD1. Germline loops: CDR1 KGHSH, CDR2 LQKENI. J was trimmed by 0 bases and V by 6 bases; bases with no gene match: 4. The CDR3 consists of 16 residues. The CDR3 sequence is CASSTGVSSYNSPLHF. CDR3 DNA sequence: TGTGCCAGCTCGACAGGGGTTAGCTCCTATAATTCACCCCTCCACTTT.

The CDR3 nucleotides read TGCGCCAGCAGTGCGAACCAGGGCACTGAAGCTTTCTTT. This gives the protein CASSANQGTEAFF. The gene calls are TRBV10-1 and TRBJ1-1, with D possibly matching TRBD1 (5 bases). V gave up 4 bases and J gave up 4 bases, with 10 bases separating them. Germline values: CDR1 WNHNN, CDR2 SYGVQD (reference sequence). The CDR3 spans 13 residues.

The V call is TRBV6-6, the J call TRBJ2-1; weak D call: TRBD2 (6 bases). Trimming removed 5 bases at V and 10 bases at J, with 12 bases between. CDR1 is MNHNY, CDR2 SVGAGI, per germline (reference sequence). The CDR3 length is 12 residues. The CDR3 loop is CASSSRLVEQFF. The CDR3 bases are TGTGCCAGCAGTAGTCGACTAGTGGAGCAGTTCTTC.

This clone was recorded once. This chain links TRBV19 with TRBJ1-2; D gene uncertain. Trimming removed 1 base from V and 10 bases from J, with 13 bases in between. The germline CDR1 and CDR2 sequences are LNHDA and SQIVND (reference sequence). This CDR3 has 13 residues. CDR3 coding DNA: TGTGCCAGTAGTATAGTATCCTCCGGTGACTACACCTTC. This gives the protein CASSIVSSGDYTF.

For the CDR3, the DNA is TGCGCCAGCAGCCAAGTTCACCACGGACAGATTGAGCAGTACTTC. It translates to CASSQVHHGQIEQYF. The chain uses TRBV4-1 and TRBJ2-5, with TRBD1 as a possible D gene (6 bases). This CDR3 has 15 residues. With 1 base removed from V and 11 bases from J, the gap between germline ends came to 20 bases. The germline gives CDR1 MGHRA, CDR2 YSYEKL.

This clone was observed a single time. The chain is built from TRBV2 and TRBJ2-5, with 8 bases identical to TRBD2. The CDR3 extends over 15 amino acids. Germline V gene sequence: CDR1 SNHLY, CDR2 FYNNEI. Germline trimming cut 5 bases from V and 4 bases from J; bases unmatched to any gene: 9. CDR3 DNA: TGTGCCAGCAGTAACCCCGGGACTAGGCCAGAGACCCAGTACTTC. As protein: CASSNPGTRPETQYF.

V and J are TRBV20-1 and TRBJ2-7; no reliable D call. V lost 3 bases and J lost 6, with 9 bases in between. The germline V gene encodes CDR1 DFQATT and CDR2 SNEGSKA (reference sequence). The CDR3 is 11 amino acids. The DNA of the CDR3 is TGCAGTGCTAGTCAGGTTAGCGAGCAGTACTTC. This encodes CSASQVSEQYF.